These T cell receptor beta chains were read from a single sample in a study of blood T cell repertoires in COVID-19. Generated by immunoSEQ multiplex PCR, the TCRdb table keeps only in-frame clones and is missing some. The top ten hold 2.5% to 3.5% of the sample, which has 200,000 to 250,000 clones, roughly 90% seen once. The sample was PBMCs or T cells enriched from blood (not recorded which). The receptors here all came from a woman aged 45-60 years in a cohort exposed to, infected with or recovered from COVID-19 (not recorded which). Each CDR3 is given with its conserved first and last residue. The order of the fields is J gene, D gene, clone size, V gene, CDR3 length, CDR3 DNA, CDR3 protein. A D gene is named only where the DNA matches it firmly. Some rows have no size entry. The others give once, few or many, or a class for an expanded clone.

TRBJ1-6,.,few,TRBV28,14,TGTGCCAGCACTCTTCACAAACGTAATTCACCCCTCCACTTT,CASTLHKRNSPLHF
TRBJ1-2,.,.,TRBV3-1/TRBV3-2,19,TGTGCCAGCAGCCAATTCCCCGGGGAGGGCTCTAGGCGCTACTATGGCTACACCTTC,CASSQFPGEGSRRYYGYTF
TRBJ1-3,.,.,TRBV19,15,TGTGCCAGCCAGTCCCGGGGGGGCTCTGGAAACACCATATATTTT,CASQSRGGSGNTIYF
TRBJ1-4,.,.,TRBV11-2,16,TGTGCCAGCAGCTTAAAGGGGGGGCATCCTAATGAAAAACTGTTTTTT,CASSLKGGHPNEKLFF
TRBJ1-1,.,.,TRBV5-4,13,TGTGCCAGCAGCATTGACAGCAACACTGAAGCTTTCTTT,CASSIDSNTEAFF
TRBJ2-5,.,once,TRBV10-2,12,TGCGCCAGCAGTGAGTCTAAGTCAGGGGAGTACTTC,CASSESKSGEYF
TRBJ2-2,.,.,TRBV2,12,TGTGCCAGCAGTCCCGAGTACGGGGAGCTGTTTTTT,CASSPEYGELFF
TRBJ1-2,.,.,TRBV4-1,18,TGCGCCAGCAGCCACCACATTGTGAAGCCCGGACTGAACTATGGCTACACCTTC,CASSHHIVKPGLNYGYTF
TRBJ2-5,TRBD1,.,TRBV11-3,16,TGTGCCAGCAGCGTAGGGACAGGGGGCCCCCAAGAGACCCAGTACTTC,CASSVGTGGPQETQYF
TRBJ1-4,TRBD1,.,TRBV5-4,15,TGTGCCAGCAGTCGGGACAGGGCAGATAATGAAAAACTGCTTTTT,CASSRDRADNEKLLF
TRBJ2-3,.,.,TRBV6-5,12,TGTGCCAGCACTAACACGGGGGATACGCAGTATTTT,CASTNTGDTQYF
TRBJ2-4,TRBD2,.,TRBV4-3,15,TGCGCCAGCAGCCCGGACGGTCCGGGGGGGCGCATTCAGTACTTC,CASSPDGPGGRIQYF
TRBJ1-5,TRBD1,.,TRBV2,14,TGTGCCAGCAGCAGGGGGCAGAGCAATCAGCCCCAGCATTTT,CASSRGQSNQPQHF
TRBJ1-1,.,.,TRBV6-5,16,TGTGCCAGCAGTTACCTCTCGGGCAGGGGGAACACTGAAGCTTTCTTT,CASSYLSGRGNTEAFF
TRBJ1-6,.,.,TRBV7-2,15,TGTGCCAGCAGCTTAGCTGGGCAGGGTAATTCACCCCTCCACTTT,CASSLAGQGNSPLHF
TRBJ1-5,TRBD1,.,TRBV15,15,TGTGCCACCAGCAGTGGACAGGGGAGGAATCAGCCCCAGCATTTT,CATSSGQGRNQPQHF
TRBJ1-5,.,.,TRBV4-2,14,TGTGCCAGCAGCCAAGGGTCCGCGGATCAGCCCCAGCATTTT,CASSQGSADQPQHF
TRBJ2-1,.,.,TRBV30,15,TGTGCCTGGAGTGTACAGGCAGAGCCCTGGAATGAGCAGTTCTTC,CAWSVQAEPWNEQFF
TRBJ1-3,TRBD1,.,TRBV18,15,TGTGCCAGCTCCCGACAGGGTGGTCGTGGAAACACCATATATTTT,CASSRQGGRGNTIYF
TRBJ1-1,.,.,TRBV3-1/TRBV3-2,14,TGTGCCAGCAGCCAGCGTAACCCGGGGACTGAAGCTTTCTTT,CASSQRNPGTEAFF
TRBJ2-2,TRBD2,.,TRBV27,14,TGTGCCAGCAGCATAGGGACTAGCGGGGGCCCGCTGTTTTTT,CASSIGTSGGPLFF
TRBJ1-4,.,.,TRBV4-2,16,TGTGCCAGCAGCCAGGCCGGAGGGAGGAATAATGAAAAACTGTTTTTT,CASSQAGGRNNEKLFF
TRBJ1-4,TRBD1,.,TRBV30,13,TGTGCCTGGAGTCCAGGGACAGTCGGAAAACTGTTTTTT,CAWSPGTVGKLFF
TRBJ2-7,TRBD1,few,TRBV2,14,TGTGCCAGCAGCCCCGGACAGGGGGTCAACGAGCAGTACTTC,CASSPGQGVNEQYF
TRBJ1-2,TRBD1,.,TRBV7-2,16,TGTGCCAGCAGCCCATTTAGGGTTACAGGGGGTAATGGCTACACCTTC,CASSPFRVTGGNGYTF